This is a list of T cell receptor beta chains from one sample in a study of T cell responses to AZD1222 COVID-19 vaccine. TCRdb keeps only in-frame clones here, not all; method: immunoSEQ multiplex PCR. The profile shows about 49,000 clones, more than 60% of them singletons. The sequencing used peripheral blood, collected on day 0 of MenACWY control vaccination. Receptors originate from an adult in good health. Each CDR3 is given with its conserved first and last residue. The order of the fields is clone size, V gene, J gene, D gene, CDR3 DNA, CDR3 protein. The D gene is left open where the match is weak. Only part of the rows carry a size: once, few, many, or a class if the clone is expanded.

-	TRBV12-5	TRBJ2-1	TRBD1	TGTGCTAGTGGTTTGGTCCTGACAGGGGAGAACTACAATGAGCAGTTCTTC	CASGLVLTGENYNEQFF
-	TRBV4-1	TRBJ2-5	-	TGCGCCAGCAGCCAAGAAAGTCAGACAGAGACCCAGTACTTC	CASSQESQTETQYF
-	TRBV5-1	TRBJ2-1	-	TGCGCCAGCAGCTTAGATCCACACACAGGGAGTGAGCAGTTCTTC	CASSLDPHTGSEQFF
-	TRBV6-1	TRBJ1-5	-	TGTGCCAGCAGTGAAAATGCCAATCAGCCCCAGCATTTT	CASSENANQPQHF
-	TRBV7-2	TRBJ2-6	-	TGTGCCAGCAGTTCCCTCCTAGTTAGCTCTGGGGCCAACGTCCTGACTTTC	CASSSLLVSSGANVLTF
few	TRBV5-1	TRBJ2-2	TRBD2	TGCGCCAGCAGCAAGGTGACTAGCGGGGCCGGGGCCGGGGAGCTGTTTTTT	CASSKVTSGAGAGELFF
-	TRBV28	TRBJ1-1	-	TGTGCCAGCAGTTTAGAGGTGGGGGGCACTGAAGCTTTCTTT	CASSLEVGGTEAFF
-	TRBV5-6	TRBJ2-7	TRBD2	TGTGCCAGCAGCTTGTTCCAGCGGGAGGGCCTATACGAGCAGTACTTC	CASSLFQREGLYEQYF
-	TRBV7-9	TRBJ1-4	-	TGTGCCAGCAGCCCCCTCGGGGTTCGTAATGAAAAACTGTTTTTT	CASSPLGVRNEKLFF
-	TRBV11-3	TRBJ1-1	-	TGTGCCAGCAGTCAGGGATTGAACACTGAAGCTTTCTTT	CASSQGLNTEAFF
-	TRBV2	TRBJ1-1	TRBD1	TGTGCCAGCAGCGAGAGTCGGACGGGACAGGGGTTCATGAACACTGAAGCTTTCTTT	CASSESRTGQGFMNTEAFF